Below are 2 T cell receptor beta chains sequenced from a single sample in a study of CD8+CD57+ T cells in acquired aplastic anemia. TCR beta VDJ combinations and CDR3 sequences were profiled from genomic DNA. TCRdb redid the calling of the reads with MiXCR, one entry per CDR3 protein. Of around 150,000 distinct CDR3 sequences in the sample, 40% to 60% were seen once. An expansion of CD8+CD57+ cells by flow cytometry had been shown in patients chosen for sequencing. The sequencing sample was made of sorted CD4+, CD8+, or CD8+CD57+ T cells (not recorded which) from PBMCs. The receptors here all came from a human donor with aplastic anemia.

This clonotype was seen at least ten times. This chain joins TRBV20-1 and TRBJ2-7; 8 nucleotides agree with TRBD1. CDR3 length equals 15 residues. The V gene's germline CDR1 is DFQATT and CDR2 SNEGSKA (reference sequence). Trimming cost V 5 bases and J 2 bases; bases outside gene matches: 11. CDR3 bases: TGCAGTGCTCACGAAGGGCAGGGGGCGACCTACGAGCAGTACTTC. The encoded protein is CSAHEGQGATYEQYF.

This clonotype was observed at least ten times. V is TRBV9 and J is TRBJ1-2; D remains unclear. V was shortened by 1 base and J by 8 bases, with 18 bases between the two germline ends. Germline V gene data show CDR1 as SGDLS and CDR2 as YYNGEE. This CDR3 is built from 15 residues. The CDR3 protein is CASSVSNTAARGYTF. The CDR3 DNA follows: TGTGCCAGCAGCGTATCAAACACGGCTGCGAGGGGCTACACCTTC.